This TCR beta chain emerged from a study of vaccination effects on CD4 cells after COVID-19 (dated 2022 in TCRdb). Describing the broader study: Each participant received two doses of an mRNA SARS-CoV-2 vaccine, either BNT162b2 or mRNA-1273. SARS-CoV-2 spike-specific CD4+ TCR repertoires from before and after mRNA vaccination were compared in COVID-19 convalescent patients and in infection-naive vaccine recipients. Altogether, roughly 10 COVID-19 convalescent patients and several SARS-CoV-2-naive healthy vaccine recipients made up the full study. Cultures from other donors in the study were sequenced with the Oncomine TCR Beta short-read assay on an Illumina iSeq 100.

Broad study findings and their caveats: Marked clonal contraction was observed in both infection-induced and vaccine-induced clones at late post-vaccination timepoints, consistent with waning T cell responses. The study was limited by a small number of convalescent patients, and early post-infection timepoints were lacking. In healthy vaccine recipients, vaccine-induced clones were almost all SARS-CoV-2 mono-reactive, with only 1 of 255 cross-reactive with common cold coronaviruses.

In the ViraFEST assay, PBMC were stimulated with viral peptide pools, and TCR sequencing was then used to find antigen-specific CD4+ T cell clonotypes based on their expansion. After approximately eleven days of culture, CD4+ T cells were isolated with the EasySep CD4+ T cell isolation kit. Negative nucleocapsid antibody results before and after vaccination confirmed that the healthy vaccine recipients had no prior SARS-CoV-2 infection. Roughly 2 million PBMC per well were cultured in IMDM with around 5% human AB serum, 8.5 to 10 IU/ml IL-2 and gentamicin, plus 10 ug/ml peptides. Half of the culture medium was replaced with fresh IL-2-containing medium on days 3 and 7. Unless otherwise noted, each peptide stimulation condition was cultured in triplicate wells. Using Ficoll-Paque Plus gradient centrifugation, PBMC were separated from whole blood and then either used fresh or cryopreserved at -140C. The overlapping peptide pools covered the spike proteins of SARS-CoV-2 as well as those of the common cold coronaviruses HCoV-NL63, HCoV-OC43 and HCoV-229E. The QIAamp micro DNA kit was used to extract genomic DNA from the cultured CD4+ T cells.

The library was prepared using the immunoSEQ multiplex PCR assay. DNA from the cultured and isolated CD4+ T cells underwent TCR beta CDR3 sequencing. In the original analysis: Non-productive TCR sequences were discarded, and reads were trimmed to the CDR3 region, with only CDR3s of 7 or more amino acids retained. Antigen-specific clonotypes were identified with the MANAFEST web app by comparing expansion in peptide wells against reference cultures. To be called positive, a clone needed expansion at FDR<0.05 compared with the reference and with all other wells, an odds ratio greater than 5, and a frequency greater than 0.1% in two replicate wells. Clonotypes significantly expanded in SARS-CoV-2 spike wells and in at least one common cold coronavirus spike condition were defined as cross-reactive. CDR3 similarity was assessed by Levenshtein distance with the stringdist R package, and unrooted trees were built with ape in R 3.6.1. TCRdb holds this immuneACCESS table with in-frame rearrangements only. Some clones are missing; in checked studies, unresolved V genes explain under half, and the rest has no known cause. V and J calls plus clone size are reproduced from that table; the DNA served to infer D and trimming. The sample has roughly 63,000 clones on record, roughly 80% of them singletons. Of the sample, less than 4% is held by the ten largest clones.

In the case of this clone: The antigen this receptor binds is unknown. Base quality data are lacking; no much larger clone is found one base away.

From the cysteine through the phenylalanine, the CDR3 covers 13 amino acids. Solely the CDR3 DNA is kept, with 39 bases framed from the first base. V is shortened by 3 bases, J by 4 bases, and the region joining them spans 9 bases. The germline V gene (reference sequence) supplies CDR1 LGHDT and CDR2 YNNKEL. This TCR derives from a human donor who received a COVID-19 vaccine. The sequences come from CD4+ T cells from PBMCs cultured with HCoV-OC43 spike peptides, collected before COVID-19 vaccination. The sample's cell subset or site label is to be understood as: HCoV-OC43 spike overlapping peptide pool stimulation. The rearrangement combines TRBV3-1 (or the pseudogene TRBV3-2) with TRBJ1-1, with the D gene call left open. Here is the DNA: TGTGCCAGCAGCCAGGCAGGTATCACTGAAGCTTTCTTT. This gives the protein CASSQAGITEAFF.